The clone carrying this T cell receptor (beta chain) was observed many times. Its target is unknown. The data were obtained in a study of regulatory T cells in long-lasting Graves disease. Across the study: Freshly diagnosed Graves' patients had used antithyroid drugs for under 3 months. General study points: Public clonotype sharing was higher in persistent than newly diagnosed patients.

Arm-PCR of CDR3 regions and iRepertoire HTBI primers were the basis on which TCR beta libraries were built. TCRdb called the multiplex PCR reads again in MiXCR, with one record for every CDR3 protein. The sample records over 450,000 distinct CDR3 sequences, around 12% being singletons. Sample time point: newly diagnosed GD, antithyroid drugs for less than 3 months. There was RNA extracted from PBMCs, and the TCR library was made from it. A further study also used this sample, focusing on T cells in Graves' hyperthyroidism and ophthalmopathy. That work states: A set of HTBI primers served as the primers for a first-round RT-PCR of the TCR CDR3.

Sequencing used peripheral blood mononuclear cells (PBMCs), obtained at new diagnosis, from a patient treated with antithyroid drugs. This clonotype was sampled from a woman aged 25 to 39 with Graves disease.

CDR3 bases: TGTGCCAGCAGCCATTTGTTACCCACCGGGGAGCTGTTTTTT. Translating gives CASSHLLPTGELFF. This chain uses TRBV7-2 with TRBJ2-2; D ambiguous. This CDR3 has 14 amino acids. Germline CDR1 is SGHTA and CDR2 is FQGNSA. Trimming cost V 5 bases and J 4 bases, with 11 bases left between them.